This T cell receptor beta chain derives from a study of control samples from healthy donors and cancer patients. TCRdb's table, derived via immunoSEQ multiplex PCR, lists solely in-frame clones and lacks some. The data contain about 190,000 clones, 91% of them singletons. CDR3 size: 15 residues. The J segment lost 5 bases and the V segment lost 2 bases, leaving 8 bases of the junction unmatched. Germline V gene lookup returns CDR1 MNHNS and CDR2 SASEGT. The TCR comes from a man aged 25-45 years in good health. The V gene is TRBV6-1, the J gene TRBJ1-2; 7 bases map to TRBD1. Source material: blood. CDR3 in amino acids: CASSEIKATGYGYTF. CDR3 nucleotides: TGTGCCAGCAGTGAAATTAAGGCGACAGGGTATGGCTACACCTTC.